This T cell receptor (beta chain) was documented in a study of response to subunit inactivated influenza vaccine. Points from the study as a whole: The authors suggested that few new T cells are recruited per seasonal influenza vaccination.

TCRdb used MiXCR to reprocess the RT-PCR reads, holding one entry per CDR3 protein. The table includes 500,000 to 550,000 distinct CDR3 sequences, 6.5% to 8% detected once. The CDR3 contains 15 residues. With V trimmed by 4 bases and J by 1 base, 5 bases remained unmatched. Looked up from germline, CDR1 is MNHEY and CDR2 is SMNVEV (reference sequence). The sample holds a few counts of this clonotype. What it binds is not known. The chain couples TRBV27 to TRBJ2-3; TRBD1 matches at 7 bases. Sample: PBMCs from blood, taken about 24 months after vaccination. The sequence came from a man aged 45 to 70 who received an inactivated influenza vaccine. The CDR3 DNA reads TGTGCCAGCAGTTCCCGACAGGGAGGCACAGATACGCAGTATTTT. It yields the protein CASSSRQGGTDTQYF.